The next 16 T cell receptor beta chains were all read from a single sample in a study of T cell responses to AZD1222 COVID-19 vaccine. Clones were read by immunoSEQ multiplex PCR, and TCRdb kept only the in-frame ones, dropping some. The table shows 100,000 to 150,000 clones, with more than 75% occurring only once. The input for sequencing was peripheral blood, taken on day 0 of AZD1222 vaccination. The receptor source for this set is an adult in good health.

The V and J genes are TRBV5-1 and TRBJ2-5, with D possibly TRBD1 on 6 matching bases. Germline V lookup: CDR1 SGHRS, CDR2 YFSETQ. CDR3 size: 16 residues. The V and J ends lost 0 bases and 3 bases respectively, with 15 bases between them. The CDR3 coding sequence is TGCGCCAGCAGCTTGGCCGTCAGGGGTGACAAAGAGACCCAGTACTTC. This encodes CASSLAVRGDKETQYF.

This clone showed up just a few times. J is TRBJ1-6 and V is TRBV27, with D hard to call. Germline V gives CDR1 MNHEY, CDR2 SMNVEV (reference sequence). The CDR3 length is 13 residues. Trimming left V 10 bases short and J 10 bases short, with 17 bases between. The CDR3 sequence: CATSGLPGSPLHF. The CDR3 DNA is TGTGCCACCTCAGGACTCCCTGGGTCACCCCTCCACTTT.

V is TRBV5-5 and J is TRBJ2-7; 7 bases agree with TRBD1. This CDR3 is built from 14 residues. The ends lost 5 bases at V and 3 bases at J; junction bases unmatched: 8. Germline V lookup: CDR1 SGHKS, CDR2 YYEKEE (reference sequence). CDR3 region: CASRWTGTNYEQYF. CDR3 nucleotide sequence: TGTGCCAGCAGGTGGACAGGTACTAACTACGAGCAGTACTTC.

The V gene is TRBV7-9, the J gene TRBJ1-4; 12 bases map to TRBD1. The CDR3 totals 17 residues. With 5 bases clipped from V and 5 bases from J, the junction kept 9 bases outside the gene matches. Germline CDR1 is SEHNR and CDR2 is FQNEAQ (reference sequence). This chain's CDR3 is CASSRESGTGGNEKLFF. The CDR3 DNA reads TGTGCCAGCAGCCGAGAGAGCGGGACAGGGGGCAATGAAAAACTGTTTTTT.

This chain joins TRBV3-1 (or the pseudogene TRBV3-2) and TRBJ1-1, with D unresolved. The CDR3 is 14 amino acids. Trimming stripped 6 bases from V and 5 bases from J, with 16 bases between. Germline V CDR1 and CDR2: LGHDT, YNNKEL (reference sequence). The DNA for the CDR3 is TGTGCCAGCAGGGGTGGAAGGAGGTGGACTGAAGCTTTCTTT. Translating gives CASRGGRRWTEAFF.

The chain is built from TRBV4-1 and TRBJ2-3; D tentatively fits TRBD1 or TRBD2 (5 bases each). Trimming stripped 3 bases from V and 0 bases from J, with 31 bases between. Germline V CDR1 and CDR2: MGHRA, YSYEKL. The CDR3 consists of 22 residues. The CDR3 DNA reads TGCGCCAGCAGCCACACCAGGATTCATATCACGAGGGACGGGGATAGCACAGATACGCAGTATTTT. It yields the protein CASSHTRIHITRDGDSTDTQYF.

The chain carries TRBV5-1 and TRBJ2-7; TRBD1 or TRBD2 may be the D gene (6 bases each). This CDR3 is built from 14 residues. V was shortened by 2 bases and J by 3 bases, with 12 bases between the two germline ends. CDR1 and CDR2 from the germline V gene are SGHRS and YFSETQ. The CDR3 bases are TGCGCCAGCAGCTTATCCGGGGGCCTCTACGAGCAGTACTTC. It encodes CASSLSGGLYEQYF.

The genes are TRBV7-2 and TRBJ2-1; 9 positions agree with TRBD2. Germline V CDR1 and CDR2: SGHTA, FQGNSA. This CDR3 is 16 amino acids long. The V gene end was trimmed by 5 bases and the J gene end by 9 bases; junction bases not matched to a gene: 14. CDR3 residues: CASSPRGTRGGGEQFF. Here the CDR3 DNA reads TGTGCCAGCAGCCCCCGGGGGACCCGCGGGGGGGGTGAGCAGTTCTTC.

This chain uses TRBV12-3 or TRBV12-4 with TRBJ1-2; D gene ambiguous. The length of the CDR3 is 13 residues. Trimming took 4 bases from V and 0 from J, leaving 6 bases between them. CDR3 in amino acids: CASSSGSNYGYTF. In nucleotides, the CDR3 is TGTGCCAGCAGTTCGGGGTCTAACTATGGCTACACCTTC.

By sample share, this clone is medium-sized (0.01 to 0.1%). The V gene is TRBV7-2, the J gene TRBJ1-4; no reliable D call. Germline V gene sequence: CDR1 SGHTA, CDR2 FQGNSA. The ends were cut back, 1 base at V and 4 bases at J, with 7 bases in the middle. The CDR3 length is 14 residues. The CDR3 here is CASSLGLRNEKLFF. CDR3 nucleotides: TGTGCCAGCAGCTTAGGGCTACGTAATGAAAAACTGTTTTTT.

The J gene is TRBJ1-5, the V gene TRBV7-8; 7 positions match TRBD1. The CDR3 totals 17 residues. The trim removed 5 bases at V and 0 bases at J, leaving 10 bases unmatched. CDR1 is SGHVS and CDR2 is FQNEAQ in the germline V gene. The CDR3 region has the DNA TGTGCCAGCAGCCCCCGACCTGGACAGGCTAGCAATCAGCCCCAGCATTTT. Amino acid sequence: CASSPRPGQASNQPQHF.

This chain connects TRBV4-1 to TRBJ2-1, with 8 bases fitting TRBD2. The CDR3 consists of 14 residues. Germline-derived CDR1 and CDR2 are MGHRA and YSYEKL. Trimming cost V 2 bases and J 14 bases; bases outside gene matches: 11. CDR3 sequence: CASSQPTGGEIKFF. CDR3 DNA: TGCGCCAGCAGCCAACCCACCGGGGGGGAGATAAAGTTCTTC.

This chain uses TRBV27 with TRBJ2-7, with TRBD1 matching over 9 bases. Germline CDR1 reads MNHEY; CDR2 reads SMNVEV (reference sequence). After removal of 5 bases from V and 2 bases from J, the junction contained 10 bases not matched to a gene. The CDR3 has 16 amino acids. The CDR3 reads CASSTRWDRATYEQYF. The CDR3 region has the DNA TGTGCCAGCAGTACCCGATGGGACAGGGCCACCTACGAGCAGTACTTC.

V usage is TRBV6-5 and J usage is TRBJ2-1; maybe TRBD2 (5 bases). This CDR3 comprises 13 residues. Trimming removed 2 bases at V and 7 bases at J, with 9 bases between. Germline CDR1 reads MNHEY; CDR2 reads SVGAGI. CDR3 nucleotides: TGTGCCAGCAGTTACGGGGAGAGAAATGAGCAGTTCTTC. Amino acid sequence: CASSYGERNEQFF.

The chain has TRBV7-2 and TRBJ2-1; 9 positions agree with TRBD1. Looked up from germline, CDR1 is SGHTA and CDR2 is FQGNSA. Germline trimming cut 4 bases from V and 7 bases from J; bases unmatched to any gene: 2. This CDR3 is built from 13 residues. CDR3 loop: CASSWDRANEQFF. The CDR3 coding sequence is TGTGCCAGCAGCTGGGACAGGGCTAATGAGCAGTTCTTC.

The chain has TRBV2 and TRBJ1-2; a possible D gene is TRBD1 (5 bases). Trimming took 3 bases from V and 6 from J, leaving 17 bases between them. The length of the CDR3 is 15 residues. Germline CDR1 and CDR2: SNHLY and FYNNEI. The CDR3 nucleotides read TGTGCCAGCAGTGACAGGGAAGGTGGTATGGATGGCTACACCTTC. Its translation is CASSDREGGMDGYTF.